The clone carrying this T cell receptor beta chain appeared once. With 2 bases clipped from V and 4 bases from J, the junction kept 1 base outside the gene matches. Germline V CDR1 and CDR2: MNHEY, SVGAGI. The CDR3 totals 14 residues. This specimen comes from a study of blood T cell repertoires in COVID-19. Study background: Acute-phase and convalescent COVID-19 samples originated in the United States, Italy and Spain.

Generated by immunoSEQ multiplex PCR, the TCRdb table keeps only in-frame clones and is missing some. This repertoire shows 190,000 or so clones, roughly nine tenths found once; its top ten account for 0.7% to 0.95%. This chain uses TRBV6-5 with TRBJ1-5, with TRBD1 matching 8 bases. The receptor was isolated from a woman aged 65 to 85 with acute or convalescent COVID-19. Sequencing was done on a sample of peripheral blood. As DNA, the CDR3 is TGTGCCAGCAGTTACGGACAGGGAAATCAGCCCCAGCATTTT. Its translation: CASSYGQGNQPQHF.